At least ten counts were recorded for the clone carrying this TCR beta chain. Its antigen remains unidentified. The data stem from a study of neurological immune-mediated disorders. Notes on the study in general: The study found the most TCR clonal expansion in HTLV-1-associated myelopathy and the least in multiple sclerosis, below healthy controls. Phylogenetic grouping placed 18 of 34 multiple sclerosis patients' repertoires in one related-CDR3 cluster, a possible signature. The multiple sclerosis repertoire cluster had no association with any clinical or MRI feature.

The authors produced cDNA by 5'RACE using 10-nucleotide random UMIs. In TCRdb, the 5' RACE reads were re-called with MiXCR into one record per CDR3 protein. The sample includes tens of thousands of distinct CDR3 sequences, roughly 5.6% of them seen just once. CDR3 size: 14 residues. Germline CDR1 DFQATT, CDR2 SNEGSKA (reference sequence). V lost 5 bases and J lost 6, with 17 bases in between. Sequencing used PBMCs. The chain employs TRBV20-1 and TRBJ1-5; a weak D match, TRBD1 (5 bases). This receptor was taken from a human donor with multiple sclerosis. The donor label of this sample is uncertain. The chain's CDR3 is CSAQGGVNTQPQHF. CDR3 DNA: TGCAGTGCTCAGGGCGGGGTAAATACTCAGCCCCAGCATTTT.